One sample yielded the 11 T cell receptor beta chains listed below, sequenced in a study of T cell responses to AZD1222 COVID-19 vaccine. Assay: immunoSEQ multiplex PCR; the TCRdb copy retains only in-frame clones and omits some. The data hold tens of thousands of clones, with about 90% observed a single time. Source: peripheral blood, taken on day 0 of AZD1222 vaccination. These receptors were obtained from an adult in good health.

The chain couples TRBV6-5 to TRBJ1-5; D is possibly TRBD1 (6 bases). The CDR3 runs 15 residues. V was cut by 6 bases and J by 4 bases, with 16 bases left in between. CDR1 and CDR2 from the germline V gene are MNHEY and SVGAGI. This chain's CDR3 is CASRGSRGANQPQHF. CDR3 coding DNA: TGTGCCAGCAGGGGTTCCCGGGGGGCGAATCAGCCCCAGCATTTT.

This CDR3 reads CASSQDTANTGELFF. The CDR3 DNA is TGTGCCAGCAGCCAAGATACAGCGAACACCGGGGAGCTGTTTTTT. This chain links TRBV3-1 (or the pseudogene TRBV3-2) with TRBJ2-2, with D unclear. Germline V CDR1 and CDR2: LGHDT, YNNKEL (reference sequence). The CDR3 totals 15 residues. Between the trimmed V and J ends, which lost 0 bases and 0 bases, there was a span of 5 bases.

This rearrangement joins TRBV5-1 to TRBJ1-6; TRBD1 is a possible D gene (5 bases). This CDR3 comprises 16 residues. V lost 2 bases and J 7 bases, leaving 16 bases between the germline ends. Germline loops: CDR1 SGHRS, CDR2 YFSETQ. This CDR3 is CASSLVQGARNSPLHF. CDR3 bases: TGCGCCAGCAGCTTAGTTCAAGGGGCAAGGAATTCACCCCTCCACTTT.

The V call is TRBV7-9, the J call TRBJ1-2; D gene unclear. This CDR3 contains 11 residues. Germline loops: CDR1 SEHNR, CDR2 FQNEAQ (reference sequence). The ends were cut back, 3 bases at V and 8 bases at J, with 7 bases in the middle. CDR3 loop: CASSFEGGYTF. CDR3 bases: TGTGCCAGCAGCTTCGAGGGCGGCTACACCTTC.

This clone was observed a handful of times. The rearrangement uses TRBV10-2 and TRBJ1-5, with D tentatively TRBD1 (6 bases). The CDR3 length is 14 residues. V was clipped by 6 bases and J by 3 bases, with 12 bases between them. The germline V gene has CDR1 WSHSY and CDR2 SAAADI. The CDR3 protein is CASSGGQINQPQHF. DNA for the CDR3: TGCGCCAGCAGCGGCGGACAGATCAATCAGCCCCAGCATTTT.

This rearrangement joins TRBV19 to TRBJ2-5; D is unclear. In germline, CDR1 is LNHDA, CDR2 SQIVND (reference sequence). This CDR3 region has 14 residues. V lost 6 bases, J lost 5 bases, and 16 bases lay in between. The CDR3 DNA follows: TGTGCCAGTAGGATGGGGTCGGCTGCGGAGACCCAGTACTTC. Protein product: CASRMGSAAETQYF.

This chain connects TRBV18 to TRBJ2-5; 7 nucleotides line up with TRBD1. The trim removed 1 base at V and 2 bases at J, leaving 1 base unmatched. CDR1 is KGHSH, CDR2 LQKENI, per germline. This CDR3 spans 14 amino acids. CDR3 region: CASSPLDRQETQYF. DNA of the CDR3: TGTGCCAGCTCACCACTGGACAGGCAAGAGACCCAGTACTTC.

In its sample, this clone was seen once. The chain carries TRBV7-2 and TRBJ1-5, with D perhaps matching TRBD1 (5 bases). CDR1 is SGHTA, CDR2 FQGNSA, per germline. The CDR3 sequence is 14 residues long. Trimming took 2 bases from V and 2 from J, leaving 7 bases between them. The CDR3 nucleotides are TGTGCCAGCAGCTTAATGACAGGCAATCAGCCCCAGCATTTT. Protein: CASSLMTGNQPQHF. The variable domain in full, with the rest retrieved from reference TRBV7-2 and TRBJ1-5, is GAGVSQSPSNKVTEKGKDVELRCDPISGHTALYWYRQSLGQGLEFLIYFQGNSAPDKSGLPSDRFSAERTGGSVSTLTIQRTQQEDSAVYLCASSLMTGNQPQHFGDGTRLSIL.

V gene TRBV5-8 combines with J gene TRBJ1-1; maybe TRBD1 (6 bases). Looked up from germline, CDR1 is SGHTS and CDR2 is YDEGEE. CDR3 length: 15 residues. Trimming cost V 0 bases and J 0 bases, with 9 bases left between them. In DNA form, the CDR3 reads TGTGCCAGCAGCTTGGGGGGGGCCATGAACACTGAAGCTTTCTTT. Amino acid sequence: CASSLGGAMNTEAFF.

Remarks on this clone: One junction end disagrees with the germline gene, perhaps due to a read error. The chain links TRBV5-1 to TRBJ1-3; D unresolved. The length of the CDR3 is 14 residues. Germline CDR1 SGHRS, CDR2 YFSETQ. The CDR3 here is CASSLRGDGDTIYF. CDR3 bases: TGCGCCAGCAGCTTGCGGGGAGATGGAGACACCATATATTTT.

The chain employs TRBV9 and TRBJ2-1; no clear D. Germline-derived CDR1 and CDR2 are SGDLS and YYNGEE. V gave up 5 bases and J gave up 0 bases, with 18 bases separating them. The CDR3 covers 17 residues. The CDR3 DNA sequence: TGTGCCAGCAGTCGTAAGATTGGGGTTAGCTCCTACAATGAGCAGTTCTTC. Protein product: CASSRKIGVSSYNEQFF.